The 3 T cell receptor beta chains presented below share a single source sample, sequenced in a study of OX40 agonist ivuxolimab in advanced cancers. Profiling relied on immunoSEQ multiplex PCR, and the TCRdb table lists in-frame clones only, not all of them. The sample has 50,000 to 65,000 clones; roughly 82% are singletons. The sequenced sample was CD4+ or CD8+ T cells sorted from blood, obtained in a trial of the OX40 agonist ivuxolimab. The receptors here all came from an adult with an advanced solid tumor such as melanoma, head and neck, liver or kidney cancer.

The gene calls are TRBV14 and TRBJ1-5; 7 nucleotides align to TRBD1. CDR1 and CDR2 (germline): SGHDN, FVKESK. V gave up 5 bases and J gave up 2 bases; unmatched junction bases: 12. The CDR3 consists of 17 residues. The CDR3 spells CASSNPRGGGGNQPQHF. CDR3 DNA: TGTGCCAGCAGCAATCCACGGGGAGGGGGCGGCAATCAGCCCCAGCATTTT.

The chain uses TRBV6-4 and TRBJ2-2, with TRBD1 matching 7 bases. The germline V gene has CDR1 MRHNA and CDR2 SNTAGT. This CDR3 is built from 14 residues. J was trimmed by 4 bases and V by 2 bases; bases with no gene match: 1. CDR3 in amino acids: CASSDRGPTGELFF. Here the CDR3 DNA reads TGTGCCAGCAGTGACAGGGGGCCCACCGGGGAGCTGTTTTTT.

The chain recombines TRBV5-1 with TRBJ2-5; 12 bases map to TRBD1. Germline loops: CDR1 SGHRS, CDR2 YFSETQ. The V and J ends lost 4 bases and 9 bases, in that order; junction bases with no gene match: 10. The CDR3 totals 15 residues. The CDR3 here is CASSSGTGGPEAQYF. DNA of the CDR3: TGCGCCAGCAGCAGCGGGACAGGGGGCCCCGAGGCCCAGTACTTC.